This T cell receptor beta chain was sequenced for a study of blood T cell repertoires in COVID-19. Study overall: Collection of acute and convalescent COVID-19 samples took place in the United States, Italy and Spain.

Here immunoSEQ multiplex PCR was the method, and the copy in TCRdb shows in-frame clones only, minus some. The sample records about 160,000 clones, more than 70% being singletons. The V gene lost 4 bases and the J gene lost 9 bases, with 17 bases spanning the gap. This CDR3 comprises 14 residues. CDR1 and CDR2 from the germline V gene are SGHDT and YYEEEE. The source material was peripheral blood. The TCR originated in a woman older than 75 with active or convalescent COVID-19. The chain links TRBV5-6 to TRBJ1-5, with D tentatively TRBD1 (5 bases). Written as DNA, the CDR3 is TGTGCCAGCAGCGCGGGACTCCTTGGGGGGCCCCAGCATTTT. As protein: CASSAGLLGGPQHF.